This TCR beta chain was sequenced for a study of blood T cell repertoires in COVID-19. At the level of the study: Cohort 3 recovered donors had two negative PCRs, clearance, or symptom resolution. The United States, Italy and Spain supplied acute and convalescent COVID-19 samples. From T cells, B-cell-depleted T cells, or PBMCs came the material, which was cDNA or gDNA.

The assay was immunoSEQ multiplex PCR, and TCRdb's table has in-frame clones only and misses some. The table has under 150,000 clones, over 70% seen once. Germline assignment: CDR1 LNHNV and CDR2 YYDKDF (reference sequence). The CDR3 loop spans 15 amino acids. V shed 5 bases and J 4 bases; nucleotides not matched to a gene: 7. The chain combines TRBV15 with TRBJ2-5; TRBD1 matches at 10 bases. The material sequenced was PBMCs or T cells enriched from blood (not recorded which). The TCR sequence derives from a man aged 50-59 years in a cohort exposed to, infected with or recovered from COVID-19 (not recorded which). The CDR3 spells CATSGAGTGAETQYF. As DNA, the CDR3 is TGTGCCACCAGCGGGGCCGGGACAGGGGCAGAGACCCAGTACTTC.